This T cell receptor (beta chain) appears in the sequencing data of a study of blood T cell repertoires in COVID-19. Study summary: Samples taken during acute and convalescent COVID-19 were collected in the United States, Italy and Spain. T cells, B-cell-depleted T cells, or PBMCs supplied cDNA or gDNA.

Trimming stripped 5 bases from V and 4 bases from J, with 17 bases between. This CDR3 contains 15 residues. Germline V gives CDR1 SGHVS, CDR2 FQNEAQ. Original analysis: The authors estimated nucleated cell counts from reference gene primer amplification. Using immunoSEQ multiplex PCR, the repertoire was profiled, and TCRdb retains in-frame clones only, with some absent. The D gene and trimming were derived from the DNA, and the V and J assignments and clone size from that table. In the table there are about 150,000 clones, around nine tenths of which are singletons. The V gene is TRBV7-8, the J gene TRBJ1-1, with TRBD1 as a possible D gene (6 bases). Sequenced sample: peripheral blood. The sequence was collected from a human donor in a cohort sampled during active COVID-19. CDR3 in DNA: TGTGCCAGCAGCCCAAGAACCTTCAGGGGCACTGAAGCTTTCTTT. Translated: CASSPRTFRGTEAFF.